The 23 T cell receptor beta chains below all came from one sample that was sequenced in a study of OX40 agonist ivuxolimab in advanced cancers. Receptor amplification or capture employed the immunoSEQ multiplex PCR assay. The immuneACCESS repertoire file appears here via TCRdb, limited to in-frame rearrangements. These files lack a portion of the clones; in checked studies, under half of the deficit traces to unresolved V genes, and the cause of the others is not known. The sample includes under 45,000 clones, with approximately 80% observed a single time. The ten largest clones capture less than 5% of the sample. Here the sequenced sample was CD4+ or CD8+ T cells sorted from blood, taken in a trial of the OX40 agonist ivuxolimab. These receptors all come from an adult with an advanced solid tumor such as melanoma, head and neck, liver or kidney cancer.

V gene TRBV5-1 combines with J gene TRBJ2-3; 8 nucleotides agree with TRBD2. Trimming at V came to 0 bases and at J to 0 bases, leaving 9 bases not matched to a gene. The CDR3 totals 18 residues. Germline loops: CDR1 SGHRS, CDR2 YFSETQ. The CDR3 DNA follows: TGCGCCAGCAGCTTGGGAGGCGGGGGGCCTACTAGCACAGATACGCAGTATTTT. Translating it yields CASSLGGGGPTSTDTQYF.

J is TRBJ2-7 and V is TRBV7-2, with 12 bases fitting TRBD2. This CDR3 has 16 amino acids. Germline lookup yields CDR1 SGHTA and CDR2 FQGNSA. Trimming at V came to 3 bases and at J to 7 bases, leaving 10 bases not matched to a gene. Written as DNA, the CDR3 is TGTGCCAGCAGCTTGCGACTAGCGGGGGCCTCGGGAGAGCAGTACTTC. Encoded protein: CASSLRLAGASGEQYF. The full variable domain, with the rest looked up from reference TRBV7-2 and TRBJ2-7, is GAGVSQSPSNKVTEKGKDVELRCDPISGHTALYWYRQSLGQGLEFLIYFQGNSAPDKSGLPSDRFSAERTGGSVSTLTIQRTQQEDSAVYLCASSLRLAGASGEQYFGPGTRLTVT.

CDR3 residues: CASSQDLVADTEAFF. CDR3 DNA: TGTGCCAGCAGCCAAGACCTTGTAGCGGACACTGAAGCTTTCTTT. This chain uses TRBV4-2 with TRBJ1-1; D not certain. V was trimmed by 0 bases and J by 3 bases, leaving 11 bases between them. Germline CDR1 and CDR2: LGHNA and YNFKEQ. This CDR3 is built from 15 residues.

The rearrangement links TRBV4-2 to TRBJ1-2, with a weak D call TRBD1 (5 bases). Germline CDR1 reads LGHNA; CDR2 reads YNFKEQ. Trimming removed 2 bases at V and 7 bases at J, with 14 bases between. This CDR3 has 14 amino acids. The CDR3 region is CASSQMAGHGGYTF. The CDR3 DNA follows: TGTGCCAGCAGCCAAATGGCAGGACATGGTGGCTACACCTTC.

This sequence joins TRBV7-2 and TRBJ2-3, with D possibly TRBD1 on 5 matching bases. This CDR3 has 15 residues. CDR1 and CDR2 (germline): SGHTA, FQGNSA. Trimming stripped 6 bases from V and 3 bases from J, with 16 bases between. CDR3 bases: TGTGCCAGCAGAGGCCAGGGAATAGGGACAGATACGCAGTATTTT. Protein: CASRGQGIGTDTQYF.

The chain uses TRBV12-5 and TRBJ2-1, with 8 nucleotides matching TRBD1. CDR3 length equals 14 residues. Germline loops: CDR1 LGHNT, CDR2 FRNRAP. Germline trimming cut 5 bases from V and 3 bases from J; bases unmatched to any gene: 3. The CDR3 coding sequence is TGTGCTAGTGGTCCGGGACAGGACTACAATGAGCAGTTCTTC. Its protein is CASGPGQDYNEQFF.

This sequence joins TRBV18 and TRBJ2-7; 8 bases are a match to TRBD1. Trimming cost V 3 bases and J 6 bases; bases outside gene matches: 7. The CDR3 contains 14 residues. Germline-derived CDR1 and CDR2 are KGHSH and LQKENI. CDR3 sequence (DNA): TGTGCCAGCTCACCGGGGACAGGAAGAGTCGAGCAGTACTTC. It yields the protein CASSPGTGRVEQYF.

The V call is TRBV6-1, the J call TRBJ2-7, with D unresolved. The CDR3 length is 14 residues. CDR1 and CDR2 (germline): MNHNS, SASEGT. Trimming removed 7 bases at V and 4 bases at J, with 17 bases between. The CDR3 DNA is TGTGCCAGCACCGAAGGGTGGCAGGTTTACGAGCAGTACTTC. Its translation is CASTEGWQVYEQYF.

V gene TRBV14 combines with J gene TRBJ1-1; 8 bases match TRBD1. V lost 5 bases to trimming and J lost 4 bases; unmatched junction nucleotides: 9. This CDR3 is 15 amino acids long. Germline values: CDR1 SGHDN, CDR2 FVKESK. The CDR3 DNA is TGTGCCAGCAGCTTTCAGGGGGCTCCGGGCACTGAAGCTTTCTTT. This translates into CASSFQGAPGTEAFF.

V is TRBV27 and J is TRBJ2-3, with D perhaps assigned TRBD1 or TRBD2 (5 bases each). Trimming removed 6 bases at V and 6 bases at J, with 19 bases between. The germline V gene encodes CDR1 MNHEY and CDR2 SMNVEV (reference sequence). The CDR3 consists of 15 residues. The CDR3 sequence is CASRPRDQRKDTQYF. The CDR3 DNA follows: TGTGCCAGCAGACCCCGGGACCAGCGGAAGGATACGCAGTATTTT.

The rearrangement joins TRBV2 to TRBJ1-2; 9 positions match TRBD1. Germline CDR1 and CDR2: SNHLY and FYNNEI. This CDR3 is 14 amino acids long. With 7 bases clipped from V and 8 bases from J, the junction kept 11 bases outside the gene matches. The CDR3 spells CASKQGQGKYGYTF. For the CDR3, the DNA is TGTGCCAGCAAGCAGGGACAGGGAAAGTACGGCTACACCTTC.

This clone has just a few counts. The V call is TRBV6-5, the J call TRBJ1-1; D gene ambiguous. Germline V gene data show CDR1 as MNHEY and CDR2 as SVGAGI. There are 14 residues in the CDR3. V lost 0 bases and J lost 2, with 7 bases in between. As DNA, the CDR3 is TGTGCCAGCAGTTACTCGGCCCGAAACACTGAAGCTTTCTTT. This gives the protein CASSYSARNTEAFF.

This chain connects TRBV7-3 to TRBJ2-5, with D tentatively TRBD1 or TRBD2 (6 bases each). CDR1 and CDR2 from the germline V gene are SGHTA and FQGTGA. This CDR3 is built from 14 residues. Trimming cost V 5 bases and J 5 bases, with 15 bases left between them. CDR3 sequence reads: CASSPLGGQETQYF. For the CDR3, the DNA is TGTGCCAGCAGCCCGTTGGGGGGCCAGGAGACCCAGTACTTC.

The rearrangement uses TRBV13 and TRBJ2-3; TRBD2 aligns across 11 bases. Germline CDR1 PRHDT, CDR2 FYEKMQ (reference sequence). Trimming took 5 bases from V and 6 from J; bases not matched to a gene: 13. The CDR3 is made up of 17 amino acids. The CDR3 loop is CASSNGFSGRAVDTQYF. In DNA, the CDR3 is TGTGCCAGCAGCAATGGATTTAGCGGGAGGGCCGTGGATACGCAGTATTTT. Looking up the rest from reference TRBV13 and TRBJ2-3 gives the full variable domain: AAGVIQSPRHLIKEKRETATLKCYPIPRHDTVYWYQQGPGQDPQFLISFYEKMQSDKGSIPDRFSAQQFSDYHSELNMSSLELGDSALYFCASSNGFSGRAVDTQYFGPGTRLTVL.

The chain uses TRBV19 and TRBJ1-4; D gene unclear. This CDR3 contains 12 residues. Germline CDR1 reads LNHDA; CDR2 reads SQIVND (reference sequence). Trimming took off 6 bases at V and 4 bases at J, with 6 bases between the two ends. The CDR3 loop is CASRFLNEKLFF. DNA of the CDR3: TGTGCCAGTAGGTTCCTTAATGAAAAACTGTTTTTT.

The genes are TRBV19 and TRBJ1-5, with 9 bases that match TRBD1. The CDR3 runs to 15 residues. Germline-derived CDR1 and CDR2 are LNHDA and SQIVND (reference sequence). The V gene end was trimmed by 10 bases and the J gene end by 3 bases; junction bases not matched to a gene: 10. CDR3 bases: TGTGCCACAAGCGGGACAGGGAGCATCAATCAGCCCCAGCATTTT. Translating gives CATSGTGSINQPQHF.

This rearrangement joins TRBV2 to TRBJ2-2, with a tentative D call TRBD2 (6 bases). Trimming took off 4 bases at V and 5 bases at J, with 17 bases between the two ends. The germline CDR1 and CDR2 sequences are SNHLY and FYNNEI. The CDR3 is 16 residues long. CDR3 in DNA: TGTGCCAGCAGTGGCGGGGCAGGCACGGGAACCGGGGAGCTGTTTTTT. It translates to CASSGGAGTGTGELFF.

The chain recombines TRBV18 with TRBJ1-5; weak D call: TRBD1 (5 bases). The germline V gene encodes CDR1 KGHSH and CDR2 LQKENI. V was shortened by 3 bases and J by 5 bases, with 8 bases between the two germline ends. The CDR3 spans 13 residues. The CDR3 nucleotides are TGTGCCAGCTCACCCAAGACAGATCAGCCCCAGCATTTT. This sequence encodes CASSPKTDQPQHF.

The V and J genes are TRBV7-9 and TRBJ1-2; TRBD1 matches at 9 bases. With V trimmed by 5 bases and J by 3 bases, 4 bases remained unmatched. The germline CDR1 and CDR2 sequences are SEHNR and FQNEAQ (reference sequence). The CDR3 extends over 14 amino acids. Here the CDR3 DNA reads TGTGCCAGCAGCGGACAGGGGTTTTACTATGGCTACACCTTC. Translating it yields CASSGQGFYYGYTF.

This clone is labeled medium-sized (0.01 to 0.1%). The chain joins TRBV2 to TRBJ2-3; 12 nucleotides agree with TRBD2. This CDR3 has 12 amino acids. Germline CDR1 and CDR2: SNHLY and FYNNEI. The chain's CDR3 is CASGLAGDTQYF. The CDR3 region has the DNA TGTGCTTCTGGACTAGCGGGGGATACGCAGTATTTT.

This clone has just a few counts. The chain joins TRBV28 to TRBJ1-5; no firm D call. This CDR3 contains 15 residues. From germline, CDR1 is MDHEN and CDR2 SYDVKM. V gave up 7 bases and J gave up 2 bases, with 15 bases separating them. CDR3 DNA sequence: TGTGCCAGCATTACACTAACGGAGGGCAATCAGCCCCAGCATTTT. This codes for CASITLTEGNQPQHF.

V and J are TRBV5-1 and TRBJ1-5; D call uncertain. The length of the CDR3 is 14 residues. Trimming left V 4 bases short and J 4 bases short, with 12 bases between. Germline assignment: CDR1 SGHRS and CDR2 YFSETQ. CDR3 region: CASSKGGNNQPQHF. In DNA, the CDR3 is TGCGCCAGCAGCAAGGGAGGCAATAATCAGCCCCAGCATTTT.

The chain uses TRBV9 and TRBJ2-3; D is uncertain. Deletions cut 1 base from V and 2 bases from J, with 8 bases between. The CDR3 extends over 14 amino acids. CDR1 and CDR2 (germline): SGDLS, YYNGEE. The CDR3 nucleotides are TGTGCCAGCAGCGTATCCGGAATCACAGATACGCAGTATTTT. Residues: CASSVSGITDTQYF.